This is a list of T cell receptor beta chains from one sample in a study of OX40 agonist ivuxolimab in advanced cancers. Repertoires were generated with immunoSEQ multiplex PCR, while TCRdb's copy carries only in-frame clones and drops some. The table has about 81,000 clones, about 86% seen once; the top ten hold 5.5% to 7%. The material was CD4+ or CD8+ T cells sorted from blood, obtained in a trial of the OX40 agonist ivuxolimab. The receptors here all came from an adult with an advanced solid tumor such as melanoma, head and neck, liver or kidney cancer. Each CDR3 is given with its conserved first and last residue. The D gene is left open where the match is weak. Clone size is given for some rows only: seen once, a few or many times, or a class if the clone is expanded.

d_gene: TRBD1; j_gene: TRBJ1-2; abundance: -; v_gene: TRBV7-8; CDR3aa: CASSLNLPGGYGYTF; CDR3nt: TGTGCCAGCAGCTTAAATCTTCCAGGGGGTTATGGCTACACCTTC
d_gene: -; j_gene: TRBJ2-5; abundance: few; v_gene: TRBV20-1; CDR3aa: CSASHRETQYF; CDR3nt: TGCAGTGCGTCCCACCGGGAGACCCAGTACTTC
d_gene: -; j_gene: TRBJ1-5; abundance: -; v_gene: TRBV5-8; CDR3aa: CASSFGIRDGQPQHF; CDR3nt: TGTGCCAGCAGCTTCGGAATCCGGGACGGTCAGCCCCAGCATTTT
d_gene: TRBD2; j_gene: TRBJ2-5; abundance: few; v_gene: TRBV4-3; CDR3aa: CASSSLAEGRETQYF; CDR3nt: TGCGCCAGCAGCTCCCTAGCGGAGGGGAGGGAGACCCAGTACTTC
d_gene: -; j_gene: TRBJ1-5; abundance: -; v_gene: TRBV28; CDR3aa: CASSLQSLSDQPQHF; CDR3nt: TGTGCCAGCAGTCTACAAAGTTTAAGCGATCAGCCCCAGCATTTT
d_gene: TRBD2; j_gene: TRBJ2-3; abundance: -; v_gene: TRBV28; CDR3aa: CASSQLFVAGGVADTQYF; CDR3nt: TGTGCCAGCAGTCAACTCTTCGTCGCGGGGGGCGTCGCAGATACGCAGTATTTT
d_gene: TRBD2; j_gene: TRBJ2-3; abundance: -; v_gene: TRBV12-5; CDR3aa: CASGLGLAGDTQYF; CDR3nt: TGTGCTAGTGGTTTGGGACTAGCGGGAGATACGCAGTATTTT
d_gene: -; j_gene: TRBJ2-5; abundance: -; v_gene: TRBV11-1; CDR3aa: CASSLFQETQYF; CDR3nt: TGTGCCAGCAGCTTATTCCAGGAGACCCAGTACTTC
d_gene: TRBD1; j_gene: TRBJ2-5; abundance: once; v_gene: TRBV5-1; CDR3aa: CASSRDSFQETQYF; CDR3nt: TGCGCCAGCAGCCGGGACAGCTTCCAAGAGACCCAGTACTTC
d_gene: TRBD1; j_gene: TRBJ1-1; abundance: -; v_gene: TRBV14; CDR3aa: CASSQDKGQLNTEAFF; CDR3nt: TGTGCCAGCAGCCAAGATAAGGGACAGCTGAACACTGAAGCTTTCTTT
d_gene: TRBD2; j_gene: TRBJ2-3; abundance: -; v_gene: TRBV5-4; CDR3aa: CASSLSSGRAGDTQYF; CDR3nt: TGTGCCAGCAGCTTAAGTAGCGGGAGGGCGGGAGATACGCAGTATTTT
d_gene: -; j_gene: TRBJ1-5; abundance: once; v_gene: TRBV2; CDR3aa: CASSSTYQPQHF; CDR3nt: TGTGCCAGCAGTTCCACCTATCAGCCCCAGCATTTT
d_gene: TRBD1; j_gene: TRBJ1-2; abundance: few; v_gene: TRBV27; CDR3aa: CASRFRQGIYGYTF; CDR3nt: TGTGCCAGCAGGTTCAGACAGGGGATCTATGGCTACACCTTC
d_gene: -; j_gene: TRBJ2-1; abundance: -; v_gene: TRBV7-4; CDR3aa: CASSQPTSHRAGRFSYNEQFF; CDR3nt: TGTGCCAGCAGCCAACCAACTAGCCACAGGGCGGGACGTTTCTCCTACAATGAGCAGTTCTTC
d_gene: TRBD2; j_gene: TRBJ2-2; abundance: -; v_gene: TRBV5-3; CDR3aa: CAAERKGEGTGELFF; CDR3nt: TGTGCCGCAGAGCGGAAAGGGGAGGGGACCGGGGAGCTGTTTTTT
d_gene: TRBD1; j_gene: TRBJ2-7; abundance: -; v_gene: TRBV28; CDR3aa: CASSLGTGGISEQYF; CDR3nt: TGTGCCAGCAGTTTAGGGACAGGGGGGATCTCCGAGCAGTACTTC
d_gene: TRBD1; j_gene: TRBJ2-5; abundance: -; v_gene: TRBV5-6; CDR3aa: CASSILYLHTTGVEETQYF; CDR3nt: TGTGCCAGCAGCATCCTATACCTCCACACGACAGGGGTCGAAGAGACCCAGTACTTC
d_gene: TRBD1; j_gene: TRBJ1-3; abundance: -; v_gene: TRBV29-1; CDR3aa: CSVEDRRTGVGNTIYF; CDR3nt: TGCAGCGTTGAAGATAGGAGGACAGGGGTAGGAAACACCATATATTTT
d_gene: -; j_gene: TRBJ1-5; abundance: -; v_gene: TRBV18; CDR3aa: CASSSQEANQPQHF; CDR3nt: TGTGCCAGCTCATCACAGGAAGCCAATCAGCCCCAGCATTTT
d_gene: -; j_gene: TRBJ2-5; abundance: -; v_gene: TRBV9; CDR3aa: CASSALTGTGEETQYF; CDR3nt: TGTGCCAGCAGCGCCCTGACCGGGACTGGGGAAGAGACCCAGTACTTC
d_gene: -; j_gene: TRBJ1-4; abundance: -; v_gene: TRBV4-1; CDR3aa: CASSQDSSGILNEKLFF; CDR3nt: TGCGCCAGCAGCCAAGATAGTTCGGGGATCCTGAATGAAAAACTGTTTTTT
d_gene: -; j_gene: TRBJ1-4; abundance: -; v_gene: TRBV7-8; CDR3aa: CASSLAYPQLTNEKLFF; CDR3nt: TGTGCCAGCAGCTTAGCGTATCCGCAGCTCACTAATGAAAAACTGTTTTTT
d_gene: -; j_gene: TRBJ1-2; abundance: -; v_gene: TRBV28; CDR3aa: CASSLLRDYGYTF; CDR3nt: TGTGCCAGCAGTTTGTTAAGGGACTATGGCTACACCTTC
d_gene: TRBD1; j_gene: TRBJ2-2; abundance: -; v_gene: TRBV7-2; CDR3aa: CASSFGQGGGTGELFF; CDR3nt: TGTGCCAGCAGCTTTGGACAGGGAGGAGGCACCGGGGAGCTGTTTTTT
d_gene: -; j_gene: TRBJ1-2; abundance: -; v_gene: TRBV7-8; CDR3aa: CATPTGGYSGYTF; CDR3nt: TGTGCCACCCCGACGGGAGGTTACAGTGGCTACACCTTC
d_gene: TRBD1; j_gene: TRBJ1-6; abundance: once; v_gene: TRBV2; CDR3aa: CASSGTGESNSPLHF; CDR3nt: TGTGCCAGCAGTGGGACAGGAGAAAGTAATTCACCCCTCCACTTT
d_gene: -; j_gene: TRBJ2-5; abundance: -; v_gene: TRBV10-2; CDR3aa: CASSDGQIRQETQYF; CDR3nt: TGCGCCAGCAGTGATGGACAGATCCGCCAAGAGACCCAGTACTTC
d_gene: -; j_gene: TRBJ2-5; abundance: -; v_gene: TRBV27; CDR3aa: CASSFRTGNQETQYF; CDR3nt: TGTGCCAGCAGTTTTCGGACTGGAAACCAAGAGACCCAGTACTTC
d_gene: -; j_gene: TRBJ1-5; abundance: -; v_gene: TRBV6-4; CDR3aa: CASSDRSNQPQHF; CDR3nt: TGTGCCAGCAGTGACAGGTCTAATCAGCCCCAGCATTTT
d_gene: TRBD1; j_gene: TRBJ1-6; abundance: once; v_gene: TRBV7-9; CDR3aa: CASSYGQGGSPLHF; CDR3nt: TGTGCCAGCAGTTACGGACAGGGTGGATCACCCCTCCACTTT
d_gene: -; j_gene: TRBJ2-1; abundance: once; v_gene: TRBV11-2; CDR3aa: CASSSLTRLYNEQFF; CDR3nt: TGTGCCAGCAGCTCGTTGACTAGACTCTACAATGAGCAGTTCTTC
d_gene: TRBD1; j_gene: TRBJ2-2; abundance: -; v_gene: TRBV5-4; CDR3aa: CASSWDRDNTGELFF; CDR3nt: TGTGCCAGCAGCTGGGACAGGGATAACACCGGGGAGCTGTTTTTT
d_gene: TRBD1; j_gene: TRBJ2-1; abundance: -; v_gene: TRBV5-1; CDR3aa: CASGLGTASYNEQFF; CDR3nt: TGCGCCAGCGGATTAGGGACAGCCAGCTACAATGAGCAGTTCTTC
d_gene: -; j_gene: TRBJ1-4; abundance: -; v_gene: TRBV14; CDR3aa: CASSQEGRATNEKLFF; CDR3nt: TGTGCCAGCAGCCAAGAGGGTAGAGCAACTAATGAAAAACTGTTTTTT
d_gene: -; j_gene: TRBJ1-6; abundance: -; v_gene: TRBV7-2; CDR3aa: CASGQYNSPLHF; CDR3nt: TGTGCCAGCGGACAGTATAATTCACCCCTCCACTTT